This T cell receptor beta chain derives from a study of identical twins. Study-level points and caveats: Reduced insertions were recorded for abundant cord blood beta clonotypes, with no such pattern in memory repertoires. Out-of-frame alpha sequences common to twins were enriched for low generation probability.

With regard to this clonotype: Its antigen is currently unknown.

Germline V lookup: CDR1 MGHRA, CDR2 YSYEKL. CDR3 length: 15 amino acids. With V trimmed by 2 bases and J by 13 bases, 13 bases remained unmatched. There were only healthy Caucasians among the donors. Each CDR3 protein is one row after TCRdb ran MiXCR on the 5' RACE reads. The repertoire holds more than 1.5 million distinct CDR3 sequences, with more than 30% as singletons. This sequence originates from a newborn girl in good health. The sample comprised cord blood. The V call is TRBV4-1, the J call TRBJ2-1, with 8 bases aligning to TRBD1. CDR3 in DNA: TGCGCCAGCAGCCAAATCCTTACTGACAGGGGCTATCAGTTCTTC. Its translation is CASSQILTDRGYQFF.